Following are 30 T cell receptor beta chains from one sample sequenced in a study of beta chain features in type 1 diabetes. The investigators reverse transcribed all of the isolated RNA, so they sequenced expressed TCRB transcripts. The protocol was immunoSEQ multiplex PCR, while the TCRdb copy is restricted to in-frame clones and leaves out a portion. Here the sample spans 300,000 to 450,000 clones, around 13% being singletons. Sequenced sample: naive CD4+ T cells from blood. The receptors stem from a man aged 18 to 30 in good health.

The chain recombines TRBV19 with TRBJ1-2, with D uncertain. CDR1 and CDR2 from the germline V gene are LNHDA and SQIVND (reference sequence). This CDR3 has 14 residues. Trimming took off 4 bases at V and 4 bases at J, with 13 bases between the two ends. CDR3 coding DNA: TGTGCCAGTAGTACCAGGACTCTTTCCTATGGCTACACCTTC. It codes for CASSTRTLSYGYTF. Complete variable domain (other parts from reference TRBV19 and TRBJ1-2): DGGITQSPKYLFRKEGQNVTLSCEQNLNHDAMYWYRQDPGQGLRLIYYSQIVNDFQKGDIAEGYSVSREKKESFPLTVTSAQKNPTAFYLCASSTRTLSYGYTFGSGTRLTVV.

The chain recombines TRBV7-2 with TRBJ2-1; D gene ambiguous. Trimming left V 2 bases short and J 5 bases short, with 16 bases between. The CDR3 sequence is 16 residues long. Germline V gives CDR1 SGHTA, CDR2 FQGNSA. CDR3: CASSLRILQSDNEQFF. In DNA, the CDR3 is TGTGCCAGCAGCTTACGAATTTTACAGAGTGACAATGAGCAGTTCTTC.

The V gene is TRBV29-1, the J gene TRBJ1-4; D uncertain. CDR3 size: 13 residues. Germline loops: CDR1 SQVTM, CDR2 ANQGSEA. Trimming pared 4 bases from V and 0 bases from J, leaving 6 bases between. This CDR3 is CSVVGATNEKLFF. The CDR3, as DNA: TGCAGCGTTGTCGGTGCAACTAATGAAAAACTGTTTTTT.

The gene calls are TRBV29-1 and TRBJ1-5; TRBD1 agrees at 9 bases. The germline V gene has CDR1 SQVTM and CDR2 ANQGSEA. V lost 7 bases and J lost 5; bases outside the gene matches: 9. The CDR3 consists of 14 residues. In DNA form, the CDR3 reads TGCAGCGCAAAGACAGGGGGTTTGTATCAGCCCCAGCATTTT. Protein product: CSAKTGGLYQPQHF.

The chain is built from TRBV5-1 and TRBJ1-2; 10 positions match TRBD1. The junction had 4 bases not matched to a gene; V was cut back by 4 bases and J by 4 bases. The CDR3 is 14 amino acids. CDR1 is SGHRS and CDR2 is YFSETQ in the germline V gene. This CDR3 reads CASSTRTGGYGYTF. The CDR3 DNA reads TGCGCCAGCAGCACAAGGACAGGGGGCTATGGCTACACCTTC.

The chain couples TRBV18 to TRBJ1-1; TRBD1 might be the D (6 bases). V shed 6 bases and J shed 0 bases, with 14 bases lying between them. From germline, CDR1 is KGHSH and CDR2 LQKENI. The CDR3 runs to 15 residues. CDR3 nucleotide sequence: TGTGCCAGCTCTCGGACGGGACACATGAACACTGAAGCTTTCTTT. Residues: CASSRTGHMNTEAFF.

This clone was counted between two and nine times. The genes are TRBV30 and TRBJ1-1; D is undetermined. Deletions cut 0 bases from V and 2 bases from J, with 7 bases between. This CDR3 is 13 amino acids long. The germline gives CDR1 GTSNPN, CDR2 SVGIG (reference sequence). DNA of the CDR3: TGTGCCTGGAGTGTACACGAAAACACTGAAGCTTTCTTT. Protein: CAWSVHENTEAFF.

This clone was seen only a few times. This chain joins TRBV30 and TRBJ2-2, with TRBD1 identical over 8 bases. The V gene's germline CDR1 is GTSNPN and CDR2 SVGIG (reference sequence). This CDR3 is built from 13 residues. Trimming cost V 3 bases and J 5 bases; bases outside gene matches: 2. The CDR3 nucleotides are TGTGCCTGGAGCAACAGGGGGACCGGGGAGCTGTTTTTT. It specifies CAWSNRGTGELFF.

The table lists this clone with a few counts. Other nucleotide sequences in the sample specify the same CDR3. The chain joins TRBV4-3 to TRBJ2-1; 8 nucleotides line up with TRBD2. CDR3 size: 15 residues. With V trimmed by 0 bases and J by 4 bases, 2 bases remained unmatched. Germline V lookup: CDR1 LGHNA, CDR2 YSLEER. The CDR3 spells CASSQDGGAYNEQFF. The CDR3 DNA is TGCGCCAGCAGCCAAGACGGGGGGGCATACAATGAGCAGTTCTTC.

CDR3 residues: CASRRGSSYNEQFF. The CDR3 DNA is TGTGCCAGCAGGCGGGGTAGCTCCTACAATGAGCAGTTCTTC. V usage is TRBV7-9 and J usage is TRBJ2-1, with TRBD2 as a possible D gene (6 bases). The CDR3 loop spans 14 amino acids. With 6 bases removed from V and 0 bases from J, the gap between germline ends came to 9 bases. CDR1 SEHNR and CDR2 FQNEAQ come from the germline V gene (reference sequence).

This clone occurred a few times. V is TRBV15 and J is TRBJ2-7; 7 bases line up with TRBD1. This CDR3 region has 14 residues. V shed 0 bases and J 2 bases; nucleotides not matched to a gene: 1. In germline, CDR1 is LNHNV, CDR2 YYDKDF (reference sequence). For the CDR3, the DNA is TGTGCCACCAGCAGAGAGACAGGGACCTACGAGCAGTACTTC. It specifies CATSRETGTYEQYF.

This clone appeared a few times. The V gene is TRBV28, the J gene TRBJ1-3; D gene unclear. The CDR3 has 15 residues. The V gene's germline CDR1 is MDHEN and CDR2 SYDVKM. V was clipped by 6 bases and J by 0 bases, with 12 bases between them. CDR3 loop: CASSLTGSSGNTIYF. The CDR3 coding sequence is TGTGCCAGCAGCTTGACGGGAAGCTCTGGAAACACCATATATTTT.

This rearrangement joins TRBV5-4 to TRBJ1-1; D uncertain. Germline CDR1 reads SGHNT; CDR2 reads YYREEE (reference sequence). The CDR3 length is 15 residues. V was trimmed by 4 bases and J by 3 bases, leaving 16 bases between them. The CDR3, as DNA: TGTGCCAGCAGCCGAGGTACCCGGGAGGACACTGAAGCTTTCTTT. Amino acid sequence: CASSRGTREDTEAFF.

A remark on this clone: In the same sample, other DNA sequences code for this CDR3. The V gene is TRBV7-9, the J gene TRBJ1-1, with D possibly matching TRBD1 (5 bases). The CDR3 is made up of 14 amino acids. Per the germline V gene, CDR1 is SEHNR and CDR2 is FQNEAQ (reference sequence). V was trimmed by 5 bases and J by 0 bases, leaving 10 bases between them. The chain's CDR3 is CASSLDRVNTEAFF. The CDR3 nucleotides read TGTGCCAGCAGCCTAGACAGAGTGAACACTGAAGCTTTCTTT.

A single count supports this clone. V gene TRBV18 combines with J gene TRBJ1-4; possibly TRBD1 for D (6 bases). The CDR3 sequence is 14 residues long. With 4 bases removed from V and 5 bases from J, the gap between germline ends came to 11 bases. The germline gives CDR1 KGHSH, CDR2 LQKENI. CDR3 sequence reads: CASSQETGNEKLFF. CDR3 in DNA: TGTGCCAGCTCACAAGAGACAGGAAATGAAAAACTGTTTTTT.

This clone was picked up a small number of times. The chain carries TRBV30 and TRBJ1-1; possibly TRBD1 for D (6 bases). Germline lookup yields CDR1 GTSNPN and CDR2 SVGIG (reference sequence). V lost 5 bases and J 4 bases, leaving 8 bases between the germline ends. This CDR3 comprises 11 residues. For the CDR3, the DNA is TGTGCCTGGGAAGGGGGCACTGAAGCTTTCTTT. As protein: CAWEGGTEAFF.

This chain links TRBV4-2 with TRBJ2-5, with 14 positions matching TRBD2. Germline V gene lookup returns CDR1 LGHNA and CDR2 YNFKEQ. The CDR3 spans 17 residues. Trimming removed 6 bases from V and 4 bases from J; junction bases left unmatched: 10. This CDR3 is CASSLSATSGRAETQYF. The CDR3 coding sequence is TGTGCCAGCAGTCTGAGTGCGACTAGCGGGAGGGCAGAGACCCAGTACTTC.

This clone has only a few counts. The chain employs TRBV5-1 and TRBJ2-7, with D possibly matching TRBD2 (5 bases). The CDR3 has 17 residues. V lost 1 base and J 7 bases, leaving 24 bases between the germline ends. CDR1 is SGHRS and CDR2 is YFSETQ in the germline V gene. Here the CDR3 reads CASSLRTTTRAPGEQYF. In DNA, the CDR3 is TGCGCCAGCAGCTTGAGAACGACCACCCGGGCCCCGGGGGAGCAGTACTTC. Based on the CDR3 plus reference TRBV5-1 and TRBJ2-7, the full variable domain is KAGVTQTPRYLIKTRGQQVTLSCSPISGHRSVSWYQQTPGQGLQFLFEYFSETQRNKGNFPGRFSGRQFSNSRSEMNVSTLELGDSALYLCASSLRTTTRAPGEQYFGPGTRLTVT.

In this sample, this clone turned up a few times. The chain carries TRBV4-2 and TRBJ1-5; TRBD1 might be the D (5 bases). With 0 bases removed from V and 4 bases from J, the gap between germline ends came to 16 bases. Germline V CDR1 and CDR2: LGHNA, YNFKEQ. The CDR3 totals 17 residues. CDR3 region: CASSQDVGALGNQPQHF. The CDR3 nucleotides are TGTGCCAGCAGCCAAGACGTAGGGGCTTTGGGGAATCAGCCCCAGCATTTT.

This clone was picked up a small number of times. This rearrangement joins TRBV28 to TRBJ1-2; D is ambiguous. CDR1 and CDR2 from the germline V gene are MDHEN and SYDVKM. Trimming took off 3 bases at V and 4 bases at J, with 18 bases between the two ends. This CDR3 spans 16 amino acids. Written as DNA, the CDR3 is TGTGCCAGCAGTTTGCCCGAGGGTTCACCTGGCTATGGCTACACCTTC. Amino acids: CASSLPEGSPGYGYTF.

This clone occurred a few times. The V gene is TRBV30, the J gene TRBJ2-7; D is unresolved. V was cut by 0 bases and J by 6 bases, with 12 bases left in between. Germline assignment: CDR1 GTSNPN and CDR2 SVGIG (reference sequence). The CDR3 is 13 residues long. The CDR3 sequence is CAWSVRGPSEQYF. The CDR3 region has the DNA TGTGCCTGGAGTGTACGTGGCCCTAGCGAGCAGTACTTC.

The CDR3 DNA sequence: TGCGCCAGCACCCTCGGCGGCGCCTACGAGCAGTACTTC. Translation gives CASTLGGAYEQYF. The genes are TRBV5-1 and TRBJ2-7; D gene ambiguous. Germline V gives CDR1 SGHRS, CDR2 YFSETQ. The CDR3 is made up of 13 amino acids. Trimming shortened V by 6 bases and J by 2 bases, and 12 bases separated the two germline ends.

This clone was picked up a small number of times. This chain links TRBV27 with TRBJ2-1; TRBD2 aligns across 11 bases. The CDR3 spans 16 residues. V shed 5 bases and J 6 bases; nucleotides not matched to a gene: 9. The germline V gene encodes CDR1 MNHEY and CDR2 SMNVEV (reference sequence). CDR3 residues: CASSPQLAGARNEQFF. CDR3 nucleotides: TGTGCCAGCAGTCCCCAACTAGCGGGAGCGCGCAATGAGCAGTTCTTC.

The CDR3: CASSYSPQGIYNEQFF. CDR3 coding DNA: TGTGCCAGCAGTTACTCGCCCCAGGGGATCTACAATGAGCAGTTCTTC. The rearrangement uses TRBV6-5 and TRBJ2-1, with D possibly being TRBD1 (6 bases). Germline loops: CDR1 MNHEY, CDR2 SVGAGI. The CDR3 totals 16 residues. The V gene lost 0 bases and the J gene lost 3 bases, with 12 bases spanning the gap.

V usage is TRBV18 and J usage is TRBJ2-7; weak D call: TRBD2 (5 bases). V was clipped by 0 bases and J by 2 bases, with 17 bases between them. Germline assignment: CDR1 KGHSH and CDR2 LQKENI. CDR3 size: 17 residues. CDR3 in amino acids: CASSPPGVTRSAYEQYF. Here the CDR3 DNA reads TGTGCCAGCTCACCACCGGGAGTGACTCGGTCGGCCTACGAGCAGTACTTC.

J is TRBJ2-1 and V is TRBV12-5; 7 nucleotides match TRBD2. Per the germline V gene, CDR1 is LGHNT and CDR2 is FRNRAP. The J segment lost 4 bases and the V segment lost 1 base, leaving 10 bases of the junction unmatched. The CDR3 sequence is 17 residues long. The CDR3: CASGLGLANFNYNEQFF. Written as DNA, the CDR3 is TGTGCTAGTGGTTTGGGACTAGCTAATTTTAATTACAATGAGCAGTTCTTC.

The sample holds a few counts of this clone. This rearrangement joins TRBV6-1 to TRBJ2-7, with D possibly matching TRBD1 (6 bases). The CDR3 totals 13 residues. Germline-derived CDR1 and CDR2 are MNHNS and SASEGT. Trimming removed 5 bases at V and 0 bases at J, with 8 bases between. The CDR3 sequence is CASSRQDSYEQYF. CDR3 bases: TGTGCCAGCAGTCGACAGGACTCCTACGAGCAGTACTTC.

This clone was seen a few times. In DNA, the CDR3 is TGCGCCAGCAGCCAAGAGCGGCAGGGAAGGCAGTATTTT. Protein: CASSQERQGRQYF. The rearrangement uses TRBV4-3 and TRBJ2-3; TRBD1 might be the D (5 bases). V lost 0 bases and J lost 11, with 12 bases in between. This CDR3 has 13 amino acids. In germline, CDR1 is LGHNA, CDR2 YSLEER.

This clone was seen only a few times. The chain couples TRBV7-9 to TRBJ1-2; 8 bases fit TRBD1. This CDR3 spans 13 amino acids. The V and J ends lost 3 bases and 4 bases, in that order; junction bases with no gene match: 1. In germline, CDR1 is SEHNR, CDR2 FQNEAQ (reference sequence). For the CDR3, the DNA is TGTGCCAGCAGCTTGGACAGGGTCTATGGCTACACCTTC. Translating it yields CASSLDRVYGYTF.

This clone was counted a few times. This sequence joins TRBV29-1 and TRBJ2-3; maybe TRBD2 (5 bases). The CDR3 covers 13 residues. The germline V gene encodes CDR1 SQVTM and CDR2 ANQGSEA. The germline V and J ends were trimmed by 3 bases and 1 base, with 8 bases remaining between them. The CDR3 bases are TGCAGCGTTGACCTGCGGGGCACAGATACGCAGTATTTT. Translating it yields CSVDLRGTDTQYF.